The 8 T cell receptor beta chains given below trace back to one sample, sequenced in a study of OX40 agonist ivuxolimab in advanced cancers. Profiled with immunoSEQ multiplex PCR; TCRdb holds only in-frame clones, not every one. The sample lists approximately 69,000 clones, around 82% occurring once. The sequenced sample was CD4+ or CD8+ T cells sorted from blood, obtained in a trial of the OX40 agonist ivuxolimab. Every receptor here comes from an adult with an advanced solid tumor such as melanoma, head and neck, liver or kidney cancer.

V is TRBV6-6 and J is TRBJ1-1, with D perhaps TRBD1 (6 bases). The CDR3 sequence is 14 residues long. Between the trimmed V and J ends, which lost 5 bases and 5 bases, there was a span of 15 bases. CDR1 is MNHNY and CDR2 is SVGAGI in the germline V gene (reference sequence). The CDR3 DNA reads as TGTGCCAGCAGTCCCCAGACAGGAAATACTGAAGCTTTCTTT. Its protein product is CASSPQTGNTEAFF.

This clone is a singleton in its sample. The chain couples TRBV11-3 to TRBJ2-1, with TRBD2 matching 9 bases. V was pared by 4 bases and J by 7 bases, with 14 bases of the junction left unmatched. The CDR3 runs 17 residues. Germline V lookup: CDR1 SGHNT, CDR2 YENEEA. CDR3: CASSSWGSGSGGNEQFF. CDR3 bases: TGTGCCAGCAGCTCCTGGGGTAGCGGGAGTGGCGGGAATGAGCAGTTCTTC.

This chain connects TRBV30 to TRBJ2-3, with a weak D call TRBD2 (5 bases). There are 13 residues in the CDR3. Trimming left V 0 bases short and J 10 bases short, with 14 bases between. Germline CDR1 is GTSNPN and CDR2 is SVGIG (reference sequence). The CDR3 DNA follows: TGTGCCTGGAGTGTACATGACCGGACTGCGCAGTATTTT. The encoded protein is CAWSVHDRTAQYF.

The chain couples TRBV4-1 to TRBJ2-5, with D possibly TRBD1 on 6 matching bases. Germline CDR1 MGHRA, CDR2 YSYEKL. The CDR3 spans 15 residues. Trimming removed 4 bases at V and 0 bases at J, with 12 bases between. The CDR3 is CASSLGQQYQETQYF. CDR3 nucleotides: TGCGCCAGCAGCCTCGGACAGCAGTACCAAGAGACCCAGTACTTC.

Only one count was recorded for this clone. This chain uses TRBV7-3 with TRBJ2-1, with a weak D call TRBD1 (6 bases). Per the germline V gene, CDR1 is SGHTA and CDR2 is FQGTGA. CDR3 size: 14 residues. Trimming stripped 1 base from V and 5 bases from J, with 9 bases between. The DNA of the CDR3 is TGTGCCAGCAGCTTAAGTGGACAGAACAATGAGCAGTTCTTC. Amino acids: CASSLSGQNNEQFF.

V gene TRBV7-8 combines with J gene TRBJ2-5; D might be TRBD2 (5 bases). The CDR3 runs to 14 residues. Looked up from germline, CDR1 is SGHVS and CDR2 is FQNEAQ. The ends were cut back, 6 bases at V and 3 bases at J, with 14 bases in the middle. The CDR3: CASSPKLVEETQYF. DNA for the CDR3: TGTGCCAGCAGTCCCAAACTAGTAGAAGAGACCCAGTACTTC.

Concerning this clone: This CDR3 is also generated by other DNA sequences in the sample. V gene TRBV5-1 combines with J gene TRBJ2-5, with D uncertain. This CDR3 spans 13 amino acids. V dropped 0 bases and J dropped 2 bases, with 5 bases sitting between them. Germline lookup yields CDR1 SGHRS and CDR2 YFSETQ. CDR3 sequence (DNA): TGCGCCAGCAGCTTGGGGCTTCAAGAGACCCAGTACTTC. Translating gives CASSLGLQETQYF.

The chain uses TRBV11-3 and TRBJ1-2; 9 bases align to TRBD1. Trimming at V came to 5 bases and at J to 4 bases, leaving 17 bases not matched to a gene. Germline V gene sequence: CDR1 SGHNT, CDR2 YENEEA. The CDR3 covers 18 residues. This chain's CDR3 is CASSRSQGAIRRGYGYTF. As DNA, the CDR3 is TGTGCCAGCAGCCGATCACAGGGGGCGATAAGGCGTGGCTATGGCTACACCTTC. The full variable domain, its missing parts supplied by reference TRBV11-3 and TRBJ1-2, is EAGVVQSPRYKIIEKKQPVAFWCNPISGHNTLYWYLQNLGQGPELLIRYENEEAVDDSQLPKDRFSAERLKGVDSTLKIQPAELGDSAVYLCASSRSQGAIRRGYGYTFGSGTRLTVV.